Each of the 32 T cell receptor beta chains below was sequenced from the same sample in a study of T-cell memory formation after mild COVID-19. TCRdb ran MiXCR on the 5' RACE reads and lists one entry per CDR3 protein. The repertoire holds about 250,000 distinct CDR3 sequences, with 15% as singletons. The specimen sequenced was PBMCs or a T cell subset sorted from them (not recorded which). These receptors came from an adult woman who had mild COVID-19 (a few samples of this study predate the infection). Cell type and time point are not known.

The chain couples TRBV15 to TRBJ1-1; D perhaps matches TRBD1 (5 bases). Between the trimmed V and J ends, which lost 5 bases and 4 bases, there was a span of 11 bases. Germline V gene data show CDR1 as LNHNV and CDR2 as YYDKDF (reference sequence). CDR3 length equals 13 residues. This CDR3 is CATSGTLSTEAFF. The CDR3 region has the DNA TGTGCCACCAGCGGGACCCTCAGCACTGAAGCTTTCTTT.

This chain connects TRBV7-2 to TRBJ2-2, with D maybe TRBD2 (7 bases). In germline, CDR1 is SGHTA, CDR2 FQGNSA. V was pared by 0 bases and J by 2 bases, with 13 bases between. CDR3 length: 17 residues. CDR3 bases: TGTGCCAGCAGCTTAGCGGGCGGGGGCTTAAACACCGGGGAGCTGTTTTTT. Translation: CASSLAGGGLNTGELFF.

This clonotype came up many times. This sequence joins TRBV20-1 and TRBJ2-3, with TRBD2 matching over 7 bases. J lost 6 bases, V lost 3 bases, and 9 bases had no gene match. CDR3 length: 14 amino acids. Germline V gives CDR1 DFQATT, CDR2 SNEGSKA (reference sequence). The CDR3 DNA reads TGCAGTGCTAGTGTGGCGGGGGTTGGGGATACGCAGTATTTT. It is translated as CSASVAGVGDTQYF.

The chain combines TRBV29-1 with TRBJ2-7, with a possible D match to TRBD1 (5 bases). Trimming removed 4 bases from V and 3 bases from J, with 10 bases in between. This CDR3 spans 12 amino acids. Germline CDR1 SQVTM, CDR2 ANQGSEA. The CDR3 DNA reads as TGCAGCGTTGCCCCCCAGGGCTACGAGCAGTACTTC. This translates into CSVAPQGYEQYF.

V and J are TRBV12-3 or TRBV12-4 and TRBJ2-3, with TRBD2 matching 11 bases. The CDR3 is made up of 15 amino acids. V shed 2 bases, J shed 7 bases, and the junction held 5 bases outside the gene matches. The CDR3, as DNA: TGTGCCAGCAGTTTAACTAGCGGGGGACAGTATACGCAGTATTTT. Translation gives CASSLTSGGQYTQYF.

This clonotype came up many times. The V gene is TRBV6-5, the J gene TRBJ2-7; no definite D call. Germline CDR1 is MNHEY and CDR2 is SVGAGI. Between the trimmed V and J ends, which lost 2 bases and 0 bases, there was a span of 5 bases. CDR3 length: 13 amino acids. The CDR3 region is CASSYDNSYEQYF. The CDR3 DNA reads TGTGCCAGCAGTTACGACAACTCCTACGAGCAGTACTTC.

This clonotype was recorded a few times. The chain uses TRBV7-3 and TRBJ1-1, with D possibly TRBD1 on 6 matching bases. The V gene's germline CDR1 is SGHTA and CDR2 FQGTGA. The CDR3 runs 13 residues. Trimming left V 7 bases short and J 1 base short, with 10 bases between. The CDR3 loop is CASNDRKNTEAFF. The DNA for the CDR3 is TGTGCCAGCAATGACAGGAAGAACACTGAAGCTTTCTTT.

As for this clonotype: The conserved phenylalanine or tryptophan normally closing the CDR3 is absent here, so this likely arose from a read error. The chain carries TRBV6-6 and TRBJ2-5, with D unclear. Germline CDR1 reads MNHNY; CDR2 reads SVGAGI (reference sequence). Trimming shortened V by 0 bases and J by 2 bases, and 7 bases separated the two germline ends. The CDR3 length is 14 residues. The chain's CDR3 is CASSYSGSQETQYL. In DNA form, the CDR3 reads TGTGCCAGCAGTTACTCGGGATCTCAAGAGACCCAGTACTTA.

The J gene is TRBJ1-2, the V gene TRBV7-2, with D unclear. The CDR3 loop spans 12 amino acids. Germline CDR1 is SGHTA and CDR2 is FQGNSA. V dropped 5 bases and J dropped 12 bases, with 16 bases sitting between them. For the CDR3, the DNA is TGTGCCAGCAGCGCCGAGAAAATCCCGCACACCTTC. Protein: CASSAEKIPHTF.

This clonotype was counted only a few times. The chain has TRBV9 and TRBJ2-3, with D tentatively TRBD2 (6 bases). Germline-derived CDR1 and CDR2 are SGDLS and YYNGEE. Trimming stripped 1 base from V and 2 bases from J, with 11 bases between. This CDR3 comprises 15 residues. CDR3 region: CASSVSGLYTDTQYF. In nucleotides, the CDR3 is TGTGCCAGCAGCGTATCGGGACTTTACACAGATACGCAGTATTTT.

The chain couples TRBV18 to TRBJ1-1; no clear D gene. CDR1 KGHSH and CDR2 LQKENI come from the germline V gene. There are 14 residues in the CDR3. Trimming left V 3 bases short and J 1 base short, with 9 bases between. The CDR3 bases are TGTGCCAGCTCACCCTATTCGGAGAACACTGAAGCTTTCTTT. Translated, it gives CASSPYSENTEAFF.

In this sample, this clonotype turned up a few times. The chain joins TRBV7-9 to TRBJ2-5; 8 bases agree with TRBD2. V lost 2 bases, J lost 4 bases, and 9 bases stayed unmatched. The CDR3 is 16 amino acids. Germline V gene lookup returns CDR1 SEHNR and CDR2 FQNEAQ (reference sequence). CDR3 amino acids: CASSLISGGSGETQYF. The CDR3 DNA follows: TGTGCCAGCAGCTTAATTTCGGGAGGGTCGGGAGAGACCCAGTACTTC.

This clonotype was picked up a small number of times. The V gene is TRBV18, the J gene TRBJ1-1; 8 bases fit TRBD1. The V gene's germline CDR1 is KGHSH and CDR2 LQKENI. There are 14 residues in the CDR3. J lost 6 bases, V lost 4 bases, and 7 bases had no gene match. CDR3 protein: CASSLTGERSEAFF. The CDR3 coding sequence is TGTGCCAGCTCACTGACAGGGGAAAGGTCTGAAGCTTTCTTT.

The rearrangement links TRBV9 to TRBJ2-2, with D maybe TRBD1 (6 bases). This CDR3 has 15 amino acids. Trimming shortened V by 4 bases and J by 1 base, and 11 bases separated the two germline ends. The germline gives CDR1 SGDLS, CDR2 YYNGEE. Written as DNA, the CDR3 is TGTGCCAGCAGCCCCTTGGACAGGAACACCGGGGAGCTGTTTTTT. This codes for CASSPLDRNTGELFF. The complete variable domain, with remaining parts taken from reference TRBV9 and TRBJ2-2, reads DSGVTQTPKHLITATGQRVTLRCSPRSGDLSVYWYQQSLDQGLQFLIQYYNGEERAKGNILERFSAQQFPDLHSELNLSSLELGDSALYFCASSPLDRNTGELFFGEGSRLTVL.

The rearrangement links TRBV7-9 to TRBJ2-2, with D possibly matching TRBD2 (6 bases). This CDR3 contains 14 residues. Trimming left V 3 bases short and J 4 bases short, with 9 bases between. The germline V gene encodes CDR1 SEHNR and CDR2 FQNEAQ (reference sequence). The CDR3 coding sequence is TGTGCCAGCAGCTTGTTCGGGGGCACCGGGGAGCTGTTTTTT. Translation: CASSLFGGTGELFF. The entire variable domain, with the rest obtained from reference TRBV7-9 and TRBJ2-2, is as follows: DTGVSQNPRHKITKRGQNVTFRCDPISEHNRLYWYRQTLGQGPEFLTYFQNEAQLEKSRLLSDRFSAERPKGSFSTLEIQRTEQGDSAMYLCASSLFGGTGELFFGEGSRLTVL.

The V and J genes are TRBV29-1 and TRBJ2-1, with 15 nucleotides matching TRBD2. The CDR3 loop spans 17 amino acids. Per germline, CDR1 SQVTM and CDR2 ANQGSEA. V shed 4 bases, J shed 5 bases, and the junction held 9 bases outside the gene matches. CDR3 loop: CSVVGTSGRIGNNEQFF. The CDR3 DNA is TGCAGCGTTGTTGGGACTAGCGGGAGGATAGGGAACAATGAGCAGTTCTTC.

DNA of the CDR3: TGTGCCAGCAGCTCCTCGGGGAGGGATCTCGATGAGCAGTTCTTC. Translating it yields CASSSSGRDLDEQFF. The chain recombines TRBV7-9 with TRBJ2-1, with 7 bases aligning to TRBD2. Trimming cost V 4 bases and J 8 bases; bases outside gene matches: 11. This CDR3 comprises 15 residues. Germline V CDR1 and CDR2: SEHNR, FQNEAQ (reference sequence).

As concerns this clonotype: A much larger clone differs from this one at a single base, so this may be a read error. The CDR3 spells CASNYGRTGDGYTF. The CDR3 nucleotides are TGTGCCAGCAATTATGGGCGGACAGGGGATGGCTACACCTTC. The V and J genes are TRBV6-5 and TRBJ1-2; 9 positions match TRBD1. CDR1 and CDR2 from the germline V gene are MNHEY and SVGAGI. The length of the CDR3 is 14 residues. After removal of 7 bases from V and 6 bases from J, the junction contained 9 bases not matched to a gene.

The chain is built from TRBV5-1 and TRBJ2-5, with 8 bases identical to TRBD2. This CDR3 is built from 14 residues. Looked up from germline, CDR1 is SGHRS and CDR2 is YFSETQ. J gave up 5 bases and V 0 bases, and 3 bases lay outside the gene matches. The CDR3 reads CASSLGSGSETQYF. The CDR3 bases are TGCGCCAGCAGCTTGGGCAGCGGGAGTGAGACCCAGTACTTC.

This clonotype has a handful of counts. The J gene is TRBJ1-5, the V gene TRBV24-1; the D is unclear. V was shortened by 4 bases and J by 2 bases, with 8 bases between the two germline ends. CDR3 length: 14 amino acids. Germline CDR1 KGHDR, CDR2 SFDVKD. The chain's CDR3 is CATSEERGNQPQHF. CDR3 DNA: TGTGCCACCAGTGAGGAGAGAGGCAATCAGCCCCAGCATTTT.

This clonotype was counted a few times. CDR3 region: CASSLAVLAGVGETQYF. CDR3 nucleotides: TGTGCCAGCAGTTTAGCCGTACTAGCGGGAGTTGGGGAGACCCAGTACTTC. The genes are TRBV12-3 or TRBV12-4 and TRBJ2-5; TRBD2 matches at 11 bases. This CDR3 is 17 amino acids long. Trimming cost V 0 bases and J 5 bases; bases outside gene matches: 8.

This clonotype was seen more than once but under ten times. The chain employs TRBV5-1 and TRBJ1-2, with TRBD1 matching 7 bases. This CDR3 is 13 amino acids long. V was pared by 3 bases and J by 5 bases, with 4 bases of the junction left unmatched. The germline V gene encodes CDR1 SGHRS and CDR2 YFSETQ. CDR3 nucleotide sequence: TGCGCCAGCAGCTCAGGGGGGGAATATGGCTACACCTTC. Protein product: CASSSGGEYGYTF.

This clonotype has only a few counts. The chain combines TRBV11-2 with TRBJ2-7, with D hard to call. Trimming removed 2 bases from V and 6 bases from J, with 8 bases in between. CDR1 SGHAT and CDR2 FQNNGV come from the germline V gene. This CDR3 comprises 12 residues. CDR3 bases: TGTGCCAGCAGCTTATTTCTCGCCGAGCAGTACTTC. It specifies CASSLFLAEQYF.

V and J are TRBV27 and TRBJ1-6; 9 bases map to TRBD1. The V gene end was trimmed by 4 bases and the J gene end by 9 bases; junction bases not matched to a gene: 10. The CDR3 is 16 amino acids. Germline CDR1 reads MNHEY; CDR2 reads SMNVEV (reference sequence). The CDR3 region is CASSYVGDREGSPLHF. CDR3 nucleotide sequence: TGTGCCAGCAGTTACGTGGGGGACAGGGAAGGTTCACCCCTCCACTTT.

There are a few counts of this clonotype. The chain carries TRBV6-6 and TRBJ1-4; D is undetermined. In germline, CDR1 is MNHNY, CDR2 SVGAGI (reference sequence). The CDR3 covers 14 residues. The V end lost 6 bases, the J end lost 2 bases, and 10 bases lay between the germline ends. CDR3 residues: CASRSGGTNEKLFF. CDR3 bases: TGTGCCAGCAGATCAGGAGGGACTAATGAAAAACTGTTTTTT.

The V gene is TRBV11-2, the J gene TRBJ2-1; no firm D call. The CDR3 is 15 residues long. V was clipped by 4 bases and J by 4 bases, with 14 bases between them. Germline assignment: CDR1 SGHAT and CDR2 FQNNGV. The CDR3 reads CASSSLSGAYNEQFF. The CDR3 region has the DNA TGTGCCAGCAGCTCCCTATCTGGCGCTTACAATGAGCAGTTCTTC.

This sequence joins TRBV5-1 and TRBJ2-1, with 13 nucleotides matching TRBD2. The V gene end was trimmed by 0 bases and the J gene end by 4 bases; junction bases not matched to a gene: 4. CDR1 SGHRS and CDR2 YFSETQ come from the germline V gene. The CDR3 sequence is 17 residues long. CDR3 DNA: TGCGCCAGCAGCTTGGGACTAGCGGGAGGTGGATACAATGAGCAGTTCTTC. Encoded protein: CASSLGLAGGGYNEQFF.

This clonotype was detected ten times or more. V and J are TRBV18 and TRBJ2-7, with 11 bases identical to TRBD2. The CDR3 has 16 amino acids. V was clipped by 2 bases and J by 4 bases; unmatched bases: 7. CDR1 KGHSH and CDR2 LQKENI come from the germline V gene. CDR3 amino acids: CASSPRISGRVYEQYF. In nucleotides, the CDR3 is TGTGCCAGCTCACCAAGGATTAGCGGGAGGGTATACGAGCAGTACTTC. The whole variable domain, filled in from reference TRBV18 and TRBJ2-7, reads NAGVMQNPRHLVRRRGQEARLRCSPMKGHSHVYWYRQLPEEGLKFMVYLQKENIIDESGMPKERFSAEFPKEGPSILRIQQVVRGDSAAYFCASSPRISGRVYEQYFGPGTRLTVT.

The chain couples TRBV7-3 to TRBJ2-3; D uncertain. CDR1 and CDR2 from the germline V gene are SGHTA and FQGTGA. With 5 bases removed from V and 5 bases from J, the gap between germline ends came to 23 bases. This CDR3 is 17 amino acids long. CDR3 loop: CASSTPGLLVPKDTQYF. The CDR3 DNA sequence: TGTGCCAGCAGCACCCCTGGGCTGTTGGTTCCCAAAGATACGCAGTATTTT.

The rearrangement joins TRBV3-1 to TRBJ1-2; TRBD1 matches at 7 bases. This CDR3 has 13 amino acids. Germline CDR1 reads LGHDT; CDR2 reads YNNKEL (reference sequence). Unmatched junction bases numbered 4, after V lost 5 bases and J lost 4 bases. CDR3 sequence reads: CASSKGQLYGYTF. In DNA, the CDR3 is TGTGCCAGCAGCAAGGGACAGCTCTATGGCTACACCTTC.

In this sample, this clonotype turned up a few times. The V gene is TRBV2, the J gene TRBJ2-5; 7 bases are shared with TRBD2. V was clipped by 8 bases and J by 6 bases; unmatched bases: 6. This CDR3 comprises 12 residues. CDR1 and CDR2 from the germline V gene are SNHLY and FYNNEI. The DNA of the CDR3 is TGTGCCAGCGAGACTAGCATCCAGACCCAGTACTTC. It specifies CASETSIQTQYF. Using reference TRBV2 and TRBJ2-5 for the parts outside the CDR3, the full variable domain is EPEVTQTPSHQVTQMGQEVILRCVPISNHLYFYWYRQILGQKVEFLVSFYNNEISEKSEIFDDQFSVERPDGSNFTLKIRSTKLEDSAMYFCASETSIQTQYFGPGTRLLVL.

This clonotype occurred a few times. This rearrangement joins TRBV12-3 or TRBV12-4 to TRBJ2-7; 15 bases align to TRBD2. J gave up 3 bases and V 1 base, and 4 bases lay outside the gene matches. The CDR3 is made up of 17 amino acids. The CDR3 here is CASSLGGLAGGYYEQYF. The CDR3 DNA follows: TGTGCCAGCAGTTTAGGAGGACTAGCGGGAGGGTACTACGAGCAGTACTTC.